A selection of T cell receptor beta chains follows, all from one sample in a study of identical twins. TCRdb re-called the 5' RACE reads through MiXCR, storing one row per CDR3 protein. The profile shows 120,000 to 150,000 distinct CDR3 sequences, roughly 3.2% of them singletons. Source material: memory T cells sorted from blood. The receptors were sampled from a man younger than 30 in good health. Each CDR3 is given with its conserved first and last residue. The D gene is left open where the match is weak. For some rows the clone size is stated as once, few or many, or as a class when expanded; others skip it.

J: TRBJ2-5; size: many; V: TRBV5-1; D: NA; length: 14; CDR3: CASSSTGGLETQYF; DNA: TGCGCCAGCAGCTCTACTGGCGGTTTAGAGACCCAGTACTTC
J: TRBJ2-2; size: many; V: TRBV7-3; D: NA; length: 15; CDR3: CASSAQGRGTGELFF; DNA: TGTGCCAGCAGTGCACAGGGTCGAGGGACCGGGGAGCTGTTTTTT
J: TRBJ1-1; size: many; V: TRBV28; D: NA; length: 13; CDR3: CASSQGVPTEAFF; DNA: TGTGCCAGCAGCCAGGGAGTCCCCACTGAAGCTTTCTTT
J: TRBJ2-6; size: many; V: TRBV5-1; D: NA; length: 17; CDR3: CASSFYPLDSGANVLTF; DNA: TGCGCCAGCAGCTTCTACCCCCTAGACTCTGGGGCCAACGTCCTGACTTTC
J: TRBJ1-1; size: many; V: TRBV20-1; D: NA; length: 18; CDR3: CSARVRSWRARGGAEAFF; DNA: TGCAGTGCTAGAGTAAGATCCTGGAGGGCCAGGGGTGGGGCTGAAGCTTTCTTT
J: TRBJ2-1; size: many; V: TRBV4-3; D: NA; length: 13; CDR3: CASSPWDGNEQFF; DNA: TGCGCCAGCAGCCCCTGGGACGGCAATGAGCAGTTCTTC
J: TRBJ2-7; size: many; V: TRBV29-1; D: TRBD2; length: 13; CDR3: CSVIAGHAYEQYF; DNA: TGCAGCGTTATAGCGGGACACGCCTACGAGCAGTACTTC
J: TRBJ2-6; size: NA; V: TRBV7-9; D: NA; length: 16; CDR3: CASSLLTGPGANVLTF; DNA: TGTGCCAGCAGCTTACTTACAGGCCCCGGGGCCAACGTCCTGACTTTC
J: TRBJ2-1; size: many; V: TRBV20-1; D: TRBD2; length: 14; CDR3: CSAGLAGVGAEQFF; DNA: TGCAGTGCGGGTTTAGCGGGAGTAGGAGCTGAGCAGTTCTTC
J: TRBJ2-1; size: many; V: TRBV5-6; D: TRBD2; length: 16; CDR3: CASSHSGRAFWNEQFF; DNA: TGTGCCAGCAGTCATAGCGGGAGGGCCTTTTGGAATGAGCAGTTCTTC
J: TRBJ2-1; size: many; V: TRBV12-3/TRBV12-4; D: NA; length: 14; CDR3: CASRTTGLRNEQFF; DNA: TGTGCCAGCAGAACTACAGGTCTAAGGAATGAGCAGTTCTTC
J: TRBJ2-1; size: many; V: TRBV7-2; D: NA; length: 12; CDR3: CASSFGYNEQFF; DNA: TGTGCCAGCAGCTTTGGGTACAATGAGCAGTTCTTC
J: TRBJ2-1; size: many; V: TRBV7-7; D: NA; length: 10; CDR3: CASHLGSPFF; DNA: TGTGCCAGCCACCTAGGTAGTCCGTTCTTC
J: TRBJ2-1; size: many; V: TRBV7-9; D: TRBD2; length: 15; CDR3: CASSLAGGDLNEQFF; DNA: TGTGCCAGCAGCTTAGCCGGGGGGGACCTTAATGAGCAGTTCTTC
J: TRBJ2-6; size: few; V: TRBV7-3; D: NA; length: 19; CDR3: CASSLEAPQTHPGANVLTF; DNA: TGTGCCAGCAGCTTAGAGGCACCACAAACACACCCGGGGGCCAACGTCCTGACTTTC
J: TRBJ2-5; size: many; V: TRBV12-3/TRBV12-4; D: NA; length: 15; CDR3: CASSLTSIGLETQYF; DNA: TGTGCCAGCAGTTTGACCTCTATAGGCCTGGAGACCCAGTACTTC
J: TRBJ2-1; size: many; V: TRBV2; D: TRBD2; length: 16; CDR3: CASSDLQTSAYNEQFF; DNA: TGTGCCAGCAGCGACCTCCAGACTAGCGCCTACAATGAGCAGTTCTTC
J: TRBJ2-3; size: NA; V: TRBV30; D: NA; length: 13; CDR3: CAWSSAGLDTQYF; DNA: TGTGCCTGGAGTTCGGCAGGATTAGATACGCAGTATTTT
J: TRBJ2-3; size: many; V: TRBV3-1; D: TRBD1; length: 15; CDR3: CASSQTGQGADTQYF; DNA: TGTGCCAGCAGCCAAACAGGGCAGGGGGCAGATACGCAGTATTTT
J: TRBJ2-1; size: many; V: TRBV5-1; D: NA; length: 16; CDR3: CASSRGGGGSYNEQFF; DNA: TGCGCCAGCAGCCGAGGAGGGGGCGGCTCCTACAATGAGCAGTTCTTC
J: TRBJ1-4; size: many; V: TRBV12-3/TRBV12-4; D: TRBD1; length: 14; CDR3: CASRTGVNSEKLFF; DNA: TGTGCCAGCAGGACAGGGGTCAACTCCGAAAAACTGTTTTTT
J: TRBJ2-2; size: many; V: TRBV9; D: TRBD2; length: 15; CDR3: CASSVGRANTGELFF; DNA: TGTGCCAGCAGCGTTGGGAGGGCTAACACCGGGGAGCTGTTTTTT
J: TRBJ2-4; size: many; V: TRBV6-1; D: TRBD2; length: 17; CDR3: CASSEPGLAVSGNIQYF; DNA: TGTGCCAGCAGTGAACCGGGACTAGCGGTCTCGGGAAACATTCAGTACTTC
J: TRBJ2-1; size: many; V: TRBV12-3/TRBV12-4; D: NA; length: 14; CDR3: CASSPLGEGAEQFF; DNA: TGTGCCAGCAGTCCCTTGGGGGAGGGGGCTGAGCAGTTCTTC
J: TRBJ1-3; size: NA; V: TRBV11-2; D: NA; length: 15; CDR3: CASGGWGRFGNTIYF; DNA: TGTGCCAGCGGTGGGTGGGGGCGATTTGGAAACACCATATATTTT
J: TRBJ2-7; size: many; V: TRBV4-3; D: NA; length: 16; CDR3: CASSQDAGTLSYEQYF; DNA: TGCGCCAGCAGCCAGGACGCCGGGACCCTGTCCTACGAGCAGTACTTC